Listed below are T cell receptor beta chains from one sample, sequenced in a study of cytomegalovirus exposure and HLA in healthy donors. The method was immunoSEQ multiplex PCR; TCRdb's version includes in-frame clones alone and lacks a portion of them. Of approximately 110,000 clones listed, over 60% are singletons. The sequenced sample was PBMCs. All receptors derive from a female donor in good health and CMV-seropositive. CDR3s include the opening cysteine and the closing phenylalanine or tryptophan. A D gene is named only where the DNA matches it firmly. Not all rows give a size; the values are once, few, many and, for expanded clones, a class.

TRBV6-1	-	-	TRBJ1-5	CASSKDGYSNQPQHF	TGTGCCAGCAGTAAAGACGGGTATAGCAATCAGCCCCAGCATTTT
TRBV19	TRBD1	few	TRBJ2-6	CASSLQPPTGFGANVLTF	TGTGCCAGTAGCCTCCAACCACCGACAGGGTTCGGGGCCAACGTCCTGACTTTC
TRBV6-4	-	few	TRBJ2-3	CASSGSGEPDTQYF	TGTGCCAGCAGTGGTTCGGGGGAGCCAGATACGCAGTATTTT
TRBV28	TRBD1	-	TRBJ1-5	CASSFPLNQGASNQPQHF	TGTGCCAGCAGTTTCCCCCTAAATCAGGGGGCCTCCAATCAGCCCCAGCATTTT
TRBV11-3	-	-	TRBJ2-3	CASSLDAGSTDTQYF	TGTGCCAGCAGCTTAGATGCAGGGAGCACAGATACGCAGTATTTT
TRBV2	-	few	TRBJ1-1	CASRKWGVADTEAFF	TGTGCCAGCAGGAAATGGGGGGTTGCGGACACTGAAGCTTTCTTT
TRBV11-2	TRBD1	-	TRBJ1-4	CASSQDRGTNEKLFF	TGTGCCAGCAGCCAGGACAGGGGGACTAATGAAAAACTGTTTTTT
TRBV18	-	-	TRBJ2-2	CASSPQGTGELFF	TGTGCCAGCTCACCCCAGGGCACCGGGGAGCTGTTTTTT
TRBV11-2	TRBD1	-	TRBJ1-2	CASSHGATGGGGYTF	TGTGCCAGCAGCCACGGCGCAACAGGGGGTGGTGGCTACACCTTC
TRBV11-2	-	-	TRBJ1-1	CASSQQQNTEAFF	TGTGCCAGCAGCCAACAGCAGAACACTGAAGCTTTCTTT
TRBV2	-	-	TRBJ1-5	CASSGGRNQPQHF	TGTGCCAGCAGTGGGGGCAGAAATCAGCCCCAGCATTTT
TRBV9	-	-	TRBJ1-1	CASSVVAASEAFF	TGTGCCAGCAGCGTAGTGGCGGCTAGTGAAGCTTTCTTT
TRBV2	-	-	TRBJ1-5	CASSSRGGSGQPQHF	TGTGCCAGCAGTTCCCGCGGAGGGTCGGGTCAGCCCCAGCATTTT
TRBV2	TRBD2	-	TRBJ2-1	CASSEGGLAGGLREQFF	TGTGCCAGCAGTGAAGGCGGTCTAGCGGGAGGGCTAAGAGAGCAGTTCTTC
TRBV6-5	-	-	TRBJ1-2	CASSGVGGYGYTF	TGTGCCAGCAGTGGGGTAGGGGGCTATGGCTACACCTTC
TRBV19	-	-	TRBJ1-5	CASSSAGAHSNQPQHF	TGTGCCAGTAGTTCCGCGGGGGCCCATAGCAATCAGCCCCAGCATTTT
TRBV2	-	-	TRBJ2-1	CASSEIWGGRDEQFF	TGTGCCAGCAGTGAAATATGGGGGGGCCGCGATGAGCAGTTCTTC
TRBV11-2	TRBD1	-	TRBJ1-2	CASSPEQGLSGYTF	TGTGCCAGCAGCCCCGAACAGGGGCTAAGTGGCTACACCTTC
TRBV9	TRBD1	-	TRBJ2-1	CASSARSGTGPRDNEQFF	TGTGCCAGCAGCGCGCGCTCCGGGACAGGGCCGCGGGACAATGAGCAGTTCTTC
TRBV19	-	-	TRBJ1-5	CASSIVPGSQPQHF	TGTGCCAGTAGTATAGTCCCAGGGTCTCAGCCCCAGCATTTT
TRBV4-1	-	once	TRBJ1-2	CASSQASYGYTF	TGCGCCAGCAGCCAAGCGTCTTATGGCTACACCTTC
TRBV28	TRBD1	-	TRBJ2-5	CASSRTGTTQYF	TGTGCCAGCAGTCGGACAGGGACTACCCAGTACTTC
TRBV28	-	once	TRBJ1-1	CASRVTGSLDTEAFF	TGTGCCAGCAGGGTAACAGGCTCCCTTGACACTGAAGCTTTCTTT
TRBV18	-	-	TRBJ1-3	CASSPPPRVAGNTIYF	TGTGCCAGCTCACCACCGCCCAGGGTGGCTGGAAACACCATATATTTT
TRBV29-1	TRBD2	-	TRBJ2-7	CSVLTSGRYEQYF	TGCAGCGTTCTGACTAGCGGGAGGTACGAGCAGTACTTC
TRBV5-1	-	-	TRBJ2-1	CASSRLPSSYNEQFF	TGCGCCAGCAGTAGATTGCCTAGCTCCTACAATGAGCAGTTCTTC
TRBV4-1	TRBD2	few	TRBJ2-1	CASSQTGLANNEQFF	TGCGCCAGCAGCCAAACCGGACTAGCGAACAATGAGCAGTTCTTC
TRBV19	-	-	TRBJ1-5	CASSIGSAGGNQPQHF	TGTGCCAGTAGTATAGGATCAGCCGGGGGCAATCAGCCCCAGCATTTT
TRBV18	-	-	TRBJ1-1	CASSGTQNTEAFF	TGTGCCAGCTCAGGTACTCAGAACACTGAAGCTTTCTTT
TRBV28	TRBD1	-	TRBJ1-3	CASSAGTGNWNTIYF	TGTGCCAGCAGTGCCGGGACAGGGAATTGGAACACCATATATTTT
TRBV5-4	TRBD2	-	TRBJ2-1	CASRPVSGRDYNEQFF	TGTGCCAGCAGGCCGGTTAGCGGGAGGGACTACAATGAGCAGTTCTTC